Given below is one TCR beta chain in context. One entry per CDR3 protein, called by TCRdb with MiXCR from the reads. The sample holds hundreds of thousands of distinct CDR3 sequences, approximately 24% seen once. Germline CDR1 and CDR2: DFQATT and SNEGSKA (reference sequence). V was trimmed by 6 bases and J by 4 bases, leaving 16 bases between them. The CDR3 sequence is 14 residues long. The sample originates from a study of T cell repertoires in cytomegalovirus infection. The sequenced sample consisted of CD8+ T cells from PBMCs. The chain links TRBV20-1 to TRBJ1-5; perhaps TRBD1 as D (5 bases). The TCR sequence derives from a human donor in good health (CMV status not recorded). Some clones in this sample may be carry-over from other donors' samples. Here the CDR3 DNA reads TGCAGTGCGGGTCCCCCAGGGCGAAATCAGCCCCAGCATTTT. It specifies CSAGPPGRNQPQHF.